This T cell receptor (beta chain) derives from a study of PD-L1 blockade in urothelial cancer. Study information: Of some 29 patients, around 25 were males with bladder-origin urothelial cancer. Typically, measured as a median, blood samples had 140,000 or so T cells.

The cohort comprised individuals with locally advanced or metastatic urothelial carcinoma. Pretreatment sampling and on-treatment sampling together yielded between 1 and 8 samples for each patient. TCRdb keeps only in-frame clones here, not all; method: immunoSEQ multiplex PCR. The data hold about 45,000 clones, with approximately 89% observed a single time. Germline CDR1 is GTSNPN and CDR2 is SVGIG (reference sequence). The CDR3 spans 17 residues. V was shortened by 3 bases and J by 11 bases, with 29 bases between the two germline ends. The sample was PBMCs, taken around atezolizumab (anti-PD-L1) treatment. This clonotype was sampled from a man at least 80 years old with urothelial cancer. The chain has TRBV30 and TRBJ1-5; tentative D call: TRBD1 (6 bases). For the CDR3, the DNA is TGTGCCTGGAGCCCATTAGGGAACGACAGGACGGTAGGGACCCAGCATTTT. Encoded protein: CAWSPLGNDRTVGTQHF.